This passage covers 16 T cell receptor beta chains from one sample sequenced in a study of Ad26.COV2.S vaccination and SARS-CoV-2 variants. TCRdb's table, derived via immunoSEQ multiplex PCR, lists solely in-frame clones and lacks some. The table shows about 420,000 clones, with 70% to 90% occurring only once. The sample's treatment: some 20 received Ad26.COV2.S at low or high dose, single or two shots; roughly 5 received placebo; per-sample allocation not given. Each sample was drawn 63 days after the first injection (of vaccine or placebo). This specimen was peripheral blood, taken in a trial of Ad26.COV2.S vaccine versus placebo. The receptor source for this set is a person between 18 and 65 years old who received the Ad26.COV2.S COVID-19 vaccine or a placebo.

V gene TRBV21-1 combines with J gene TRBJ2-7; the table's D call TRBD2 went unverified against the DNA. TRBV21-1 is a known pseudogene. The CDR3 is 15 residues long. The CDR3 sequence: CASSKYRDLTYEQYF. The DNA of the CDR3 is TGTGCCAGCAGCAAATATAGGGACTTGACCTACGAGCAGTACTTC.

This clone was counted once. The genes are TRBV30 and TRBJ1-1; D unresolved. The CDR3 is 11 residues long. The germline V gene encodes CDR1 GTSNPN and CDR2 SVGIG (reference sequence). The V end was cut by 1 base, the J end by 10 bases, with 10 bases between. In nucleotides, the CDR3 is TGTGCCTGGAGTGAGAGGATTGGAGCTTTCTTT. This sequence encodes CAWSERIGAFF.

The V and J genes are TRBV4-2 and TRBJ2-5; weak D call: TRBD2 (6 bases). Germline V gene data show CDR1 as LGHNA and CDR2 as YNFKEQ. The CDR3 totals 15 residues. The V and J ends lost 1 base and 2 bases respectively, with 11 bases between them. CDR3 DNA: TGTGCCAGCAGCCAAGTTGGCGGGATACAAGAGACCCAGTACTTC. Protein product: CASSQVGGIQETQYF.

V and J are TRBV7-6 and TRBJ2-2, with D unresolved. Germline CDR1 reads SGHVS; CDR2 reads FNYEAQ. The CDR3 has 16 residues. Trimming cost V 2 bases and J 1 base, with 11 bases left between them. CDR3 in amino acids: CASSLHPPRNTGELFF. DNA of the CDR3: TGTGCCAGCAGCTTACATCCCCCCCGGAACACCGGGGAGCTGTTTTTT.

CDR3 loop: CASSQRGGPNSPLHF. Here the CDR3 DNA reads TGTGCCAGCAGCCAACGGGGGGGGCCCAATTCACCCCTCCACTTT. The chain joins TRBV3-1 (or the pseudogene TRBV3-2) to TRBJ1-6, with a weak D call TRBD1 (6 bases). Trimming removed 2 bases at V and 7 bases at J, with 12 bases between. Germline V gene data show CDR1 as LGHDT and CDR2 as YNNKEL (reference sequence). The CDR3 is made up of 15 amino acids.

CDR3 amino acids: CASSALPGYNEQFF. In nucleotides, the CDR3 is TGTGCCAGCAGCGCCCTTCCGGGGTACAATGAGCAGTTCTTC. The rearrangement uses TRBV9 and TRBJ2-1, with D possibly TRBD2 on 5 matching bases. CDR3 length: 14 amino acids. Germline CDR1 and CDR2: SGDLS and YYNGEE. V lost 3 bases and J 4 bases, leaving 11 bases between the germline ends.

The genes are TRBV4-3 and TRBJ1-6; D is undetermined. Trimming removed 0 bases at V and 7 bases at J, with 4 bases between. The CDR3 spans 13 residues. Germline CDR1 LGHNA, CDR2 YSLEER. As DNA, the CDR3 is TGCGCCAGCAGCCAAGATGGGAATTCACCCCTCCACTTT. Protein product: CASSQDGNSPLHF.

The chain has TRBV5-1 and TRBJ1-6, with 9 bases identical to TRBD1. The V and J ends lost 3 bases and 0 bases, in that order; junction bases with no gene match: 1. This CDR3 region has 16 residues. The germline CDR1 and CDR2 sequences are SGHRS and YFSETQ. In nucleotides, the CDR3 is TGCGCCAGCAGCTGGACAGGGGACTCCTATAATTCACCCCTCCACTTT. It codes for CASSWTGDSYNSPLHF.

V and J are TRBV5-1 and TRBJ1-3; 8 bases are a match to TRBD1. CDR1 is SGHRS, CDR2 YFSETQ, per germline. Trimming cost V 3 bases and J 1 base; bases outside gene matches: 15. The CDR3 length is 19 residues. CDR3 nucleotides: TGCGCCAGCAGCTCAACATCAGGGGGCGGCCGATCTTCTGGAAACACCATATATTTT. Its protein is CASSSTSGGGRSSGNTIYF.

The chain recombines TRBV7-3 with TRBJ2-3, with 11 bases that match TRBD2. The CDR3 is 17 residues long. After removal of 2 bases from V and 3 bases from J, the junction contained 7 bases not matched to a gene. Germline-derived CDR1 and CDR2 are SGHTA and FQGTGA. CDR3 loop: CASSLGLSGGATDTQYF. Written as DNA, the CDR3 is TGTGCCAGCAGCTTAGGACTTAGCGGGGGGGCAACAGATACGCAGTATTTT.

The rearrangement links TRBV9 to TRBJ2-7; TRBD1 matches 7 bases. Looked up from germline, CDR1 is SGDLS and CDR2 is YYNGEE. The CDR3 is made up of 15 amino acids. After removal of 3 bases from V and 4 bases from J, the junction contained 10 bases not matched to a gene. CDR3 sequence (DNA): TGTGCCAGCAGCGGGGGACAGAACCCTTTGTACGAGCAGTACTTC. Its protein product is CASSGGQNPLYEQYF.

The rearrangement links TRBV7-2 to TRBJ1-5, with D uncertain. Per the germline V gene, CDR1 is SGHTA and CDR2 is FQGNSA. The CDR3 covers 14 residues. V lost 2 bases, J lost 9 bases, and 14 bases lay in between. CDR3 protein: CASSLSDWRGPQHF. The CDR3, as DNA: TGTGCCAGCAGCTTATCGGACTGGCGTGGGCCCCAGCATTTT.

The V and J genes are TRBV28 and TRBJ1-2, with D perhaps matching TRBD1 (6 bases). Germline V gene lookup returns CDR1 MDHEN and CDR2 SYDVKM. This CDR3 comprises 14 residues. V shed 7 bases and J shed 8 bases, with 20 bases lying between them. The DNA of the CDR3 is TGTGCCAGCACCGCACCCCCGGGGGGCGAAGGCTACACCTTC. Amino acid sequence: CASTAPPGGEGYTF.

The chain recombines TRBV19 with TRBJ1-5, with no clear D. The CDR3 has 12 residues. V lost 3 bases, J lost 10 bases, and 10 bases lay in between. Looked up from germline, CDR1 is LNHDA and CDR2 is SQIVND (reference sequence). The CDR3: CASSIGPGPQHF. The DNA for the CDR3 is TGTGCCAGTAGTATTGGGCCTGGACCCCAGCATTTT.

This clone was seen more than once but under ten times. V usage is TRBV7-2 and J usage is TRBJ2-3; D tentatively reads TRBD1 or TRBD2 (5 bases each). V shed 3 bases and J shed 0 bases, with 16 bases lying between them. The CDR3 has 17 residues. Germline values: CDR1 SGHTA, CDR2 FQGNSA. The CDR3 region has the DNA TGTGCCAGCAGCTTGAGTGAAGGGACCCGCAGCACAGATACGCAGTATTTT. Translation: CASSLSEGTRSTDTQYF.

The gene calls are TRBV7-9 and TRBJ1-5, with D possibly being TRBD1 (5 bases). From germline, CDR1 is SEHNR and CDR2 FQNEAQ (reference sequence). The CDR3 extends over 17 amino acids. Trimming took 2 bases from V and 6 from J, leaving 20 bases between them. Here the CDR3 DNA reads TGTGCCAGCAGCTTACTCCGGGCCCTCCGCGGGGCTCAGCCCCAGCATTTT. Translating it yields CASSLLRALRGAQPQHF.